Below, 23 T cell receptor beta chains from the same sample are listed, as sequenced in a study of Ad26.COV2.S vaccination and SARS-CoV-2 variants. Repertoires were generated with immunoSEQ multiplex PCR, while TCRdb's copy carries only in-frame clones and drops some. The data contain about 350,000 clones, 86% of them singletons. Stated treatment: some 20 received Ad26.COV2.S at low or high dose, single or two shots; about 5 received placebo; per-sample allocation not given. The samples were gathered on day 63 after the first injection of vaccine or placebo. Sequenced material: peripheral blood, taken in a trial of Ad26.COV2.S vaccine versus placebo. The source is a person between 18 and 59 years old who received the Ad26.COV2.S COVID-19 vaccine or a placebo.

This clone was counted between two and nine times. This chain connects TRBV7-2 to TRBJ2-7; D might be TRBD2 (6 bases). The CDR3 spans 16 residues. CDR1 and CDR2 from the germline V gene are SGHTA and FQGNSA. Trimming pared 1 base from V and 10 bases from J, leaving 23 bases between. The CDR3 protein is CASSLEPERGIRYQYF. CDR3 in DNA: TGTGCCAGCAGCTTAGAGCCTGAACGGGGGATACGGTATCAGTACTTC.

The V gene is TRBV28, the J gene TRBJ1-1; no firm D call. Trimming cost V 6 bases and J 0 bases, with 11 bases left between them. Germline CDR1 MDHEN, CDR2 SYDVKM. This CDR3 has 14 residues. The CDR3 nucleotides are TGTGCCAGCAGACAACCGGGTTTGAACACTGAAGCTTTCTTT. Amino acid sequence: CASRQPGLNTEAFF.

The J gene is TRBJ2-3, the V gene TRBV3-1 (or the pseudogene TRBV3-2); TRBD2 might be the D (6 bases). The germline V gene has CDR1 LGHDT and CDR2 YNNKEL (reference sequence). Deletions cut 1 base from V and 2 bases from J, with 13 bases between. CDR3 size: 16 residues. CDR3 amino acids: CASSQGSGLITDTQYF. CDR3 DNA: TGTGCCAGCAGCCAAGGGTCGGGACTCATCACAGATACGCAGTATTTT.

The genes are TRBV6-5 and TRBJ1-1; TRBD1 agrees at 8 bases. The germline CDR1 and CDR2 sequences are MNHEY and SVGAGI. V shed 4 bases and J 0 bases; nucleotides not matched to a gene: 7. The CDR3 loop spans 16 amino acids. The CDR3 reads CASSSRTGPMNTEAFF. CDR3 sequence (DNA): TGTGCCAGCAGTTCACGGACAGGGCCCATGAACACTGAAGCTTTCTTT.

This chain links TRBV4-2 with TRBJ1-6; no clear D. V dropped 0 bases and J dropped 6 bases, with 15 bases sitting between them. The CDR3 extends over 17 amino acids. Germline CDR1 LGHNA, CDR2 YNFKEQ. The chain's CDR3 is CASSQDPLGEGNSPLHF. For the CDR3, the DNA is TGTGCCAGCAGCCAAGACCCCCTTGGGGAGGGTAATTCACCCCTCCACTTT.

This clone occurred once. The chain joins TRBV19 to TRBJ2-1; TRBD2 might be the D (5 bases). The V end was cut by 3 bases, the J end by 2 bases, with 17 bases between. Germline assignment: CDR1 LNHDA and CDR2 SQIVND (reference sequence). This CDR3 is built from 17 residues. The CDR3 reads CASSIPPTMTTYNEQFF. The CDR3 nucleotides read TGTGCCAGTAGTATCCCCCCGACTATGACGACCTACAATGAGCAGTTCTTC. Looking up the rest from reference TRBV19 and TRBJ2-1 gives the full variable domain: DGGITQSPKYLFRKEGQNVTLSCEQNLNHDAMYWYRQDPGQGLRLIYYSQIVNDFQKGDIAEGYSVSREKKESFPLTVTSAQKNPTAFYLCASSIPPTMTTYNEQFFGPGTRLTVL.

This rearrangement joins TRBV7-9 to TRBJ2-7; D may be TRBD2 (5 bases). The CDR3 loop spans 13 amino acids. Trimming removed 0 bases at V and 5 bases at J, with 8 bases between. Germline V gene lookup returns CDR1 SEHNR and CDR2 FQNEAQ (reference sequence). The CDR3 loop reads CASSLAGAHEQYF. DNA for the CDR3: TGTGCCAGCAGCTTAGCGGGAGCACACGAGCAGTACTTC.

This clone came up a few times. The identical CDR3 is also encoded by other nucleotide sequences in the sample. The chain couples TRBV7-2 to TRBJ1-5; D is unclear. With 1 base removed from V and 0 bases from J, the gap between germline ends came to 1 base. CDR1 is SGHTA and CDR2 is FQGNSA in the germline V gene. The CDR3 contains 13 residues. CDR3 DNA: TGTGCCAGCAGCTTAGATAGCAATCAGCCCCAGCATTTT. This encodes CASSLDSNQPQHF.

The chain combines TRBV5-1 with TRBJ2-1; 9 bases agree with TRBD2. V lost 5 bases to trimming and J lost 8 bases; unmatched junction nucleotides: 5. Germline V gene data show CDR1 as SGHRS and CDR2 as YFSETQ. The CDR3 runs 13 residues. Here the CDR3 DNA reads TGCGCCAGCAGGAGTAGCGGGAGTGATGAGCAGTTCTTC. This codes for CASRSSGSDEQFF.

The rearrangement joins TRBV4-3 to TRBJ1-1; D remains ambiguous. CDR3 length: 13 residues. Trimming stripped 0 bases from V and 7 bases from J, with 9 bases between. The germline V gene has CDR1 LGHNA and CDR2 YSLEER. The CDR3 sequence: CASSQDGVSEAFF. For the CDR3, the DNA is TGCGCCAGCAGCCAAGATGGAGTCAGTGAAGCTTTCTTT.

This clone was detected a few times. This chain uses TRBV7-8 with TRBJ2-7, with a weak D call TRBD2 (7 bases). The V end lost 6 bases, the J end lost 5 bases, and 14 bases lay between the germline ends. From germline, CDR1 is SGHVS and CDR2 FQNEAQ. This CDR3 is built from 13 residues. The CDR3 nucleotides are TGTGCCAGCAGGTCAGCGCGGGGGCACGAGCAGTACTTC. Translation: CASRSARGHEQYF.

The rearrangement joins TRBV30 to TRBJ2-2, with D perhaps matching TRBD1 or TRBD2 (5 bases each). V lost 7 bases and J lost 6, with 21 bases in between. The CDR3 has 15 residues. The germline V gene encodes CDR1 GTSNPN and CDR2 SVGIG (reference sequence). CDR3 nucleotide sequence: TGTGCCTCGAACCCCGGGACCAAGGGTCCCGGGGAGCTGTTTTTT. Translating gives CASNPGTKGPGELFF.

This chain connects TRBV18 to TRBJ1-1; the D is unclear. Trimming removed 6 bases at V and 1 base at J, with 12 bases between. The CDR3 sequence is 14 residues long. CDR1 is KGHSH and CDR2 is LQKENI in the germline V gene. The CDR3: CASSREITNTEAFF. In nucleotides, the CDR3 is TGTGCCAGCTCGCGGGAGATTACGAACACTGAAGCTTTCTTT.

The chain links TRBV7-2 to TRBJ2-1, with TRBD2 matching over 7 bases. The CDR3 consists of 16 residues. Germline V CDR1 and CDR2: SGHTA, FQGNSA. J was trimmed by 4 bases and V by 2 bases; bases with no gene match: 8. In nucleotides, the CDR3 is TGTGCCAGCAGCTTACAGCCGGGAGGTTCGTACAATGAGCAGTTCTTC. Protein: CASSLQPGGSYNEQFF.

V usage is TRBV7-2 and J usage is TRBJ2-5, with TRBD1 identical over 7 bases. With V trimmed by 5 bases and J by 5 bases, 11 bases remained unmatched. Germline CDR1 is SGHTA and CDR2 is FQGNSA. The CDR3 has 15 amino acids. In DNA, the CDR3 is TGTGCCAGCAGCGTAGACGGACAGGTTGTCGAGACCCAGTACTTC. It yields the protein CASSVDGQVVETQYF.

The chain links TRBV19 to TRBJ1-5, with D possibly being TRBD1 (5 bases). Germline CDR1 and CDR2: LNHDA and SQIVND (reference sequence). CDR3 size: 16 residues. Trimming took 5 bases from V and 1 from J, leaving 15 bases between them. CDR3: CASSEGAGMSNQPQHF. DNA for the CDR3: TGTGCCAGTAGTGAAGGGGCAGGGATGAGCAATCAGCCCCAGCATTTT. The whole variable domain, filled in from reference TRBV19 and TRBJ1-5, reads DGGITQSPKYLFRKEGQNVTLSCEQNLNHDAMYWYRQDPGQGLRLIYYSQIVNDFQKGDIAEGYSVSREKKESFPLTVTSAQKNPTAFYLCASSEGAGMSNQPQHFGDGTRLSIL.

The chain links TRBV6-5 to TRBJ1-2; D might be TRBD1 (6 bases). Trimming removed 0 bases from V and 8 bases from J, with 19 bases in between. From germline, CDR1 is MNHEY and CDR2 SVGAGI. CDR3 size: 16 residues. CDR3 DNA sequence: TGTGCCAGCAGTTACTCGTACAGGGTGTATAGTGGGGGCTACACCTTC. It codes for CASSYSYRVYSGGYTF.

The sample holds one count of this clone. The V gene is TRBV4-3, the J gene TRBJ1-2; 8 positions agree with TRBD1. Germline assignment: CDR1 LGHNA and CDR2 YSLEER. Unmatched junction bases numbered 10, after V lost 2 bases and J lost 8 bases. The CDR3 has 15 amino acids. The CDR3 nucleotides are TGCGCCAGCAGCCAAAACCCTCAGGGGGCGGGGGGCTACACCTTC. Its protein product is CASSQNPQGAGGYTF.

This sequence joins TRBV29-1 and TRBJ1-4; D uncertain. Germline V lookup: CDR1 SQVTM, CDR2 ANQGSEA. The CDR3 is made up of 15 amino acids. Trimming stripped 8 bases from V and 5 bases from J, with 21 bases between. The DNA of the CDR3 is TGCAGCCCCTCAGAGCGTCTGTCCCTAAATGAAAAACTGTTTTTT. It translates to CSPSERLSLNEKLFF.

V and J are TRBV7-9 and TRBJ1-1; 8 bases are shared with TRBD1. With 1 base clipped from V and 3 bases from J, the junction kept 7 bases outside the gene matches. Germline V CDR1 and CDR2: SEHNR, FQNEAQ (reference sequence). The CDR3 contains 16 residues. CDR3 nucleotide sequence: TGTGCCAGCAGCTTAGGTCAGGGGGCCCTAGACACTGAAGCTTTCTTT. It specifies CASSLGQGALDTEAFF.

The J gene is TRBJ1-4, the V gene TRBV28; 10 positions match TRBD1. The CDR3 is made up of 14 amino acids. V lost 6 bases and J lost 8; bases outside the gene matches: 6. Germline CDR1 reads MDHEN; CDR2 reads SYDVKM. The CDR3 sequence is CASSGTGEYEKLFF. DNA of the CDR3: TGTGCCAGCAGCGGGACAGGGGAGTACGAAAAACTGTTTTTT.

V gene TRBV28 combines with J gene TRBJ2-4; no firm D call. Looked up from germline, CDR1 is MDHEN and CDR2 is SYDVKM. The CDR3 runs 18 residues. V dropped 5 bases and J dropped 4 bases, with 24 bases sitting between them. CDR3 in amino acids: CASSRQLRQNLGKNIQYF. The CDR3 DNA follows: TGTGCCAGCAGTCGCCAACTCAGGCAAAACCTTGGGAAAAACATTCAGTACTTC.

The chain carries TRBV28 and TRBJ1-5; TRBD1 agrees at 8 bases. CDR3 length equals 15 residues. The J segment lost 2 bases and the V segment lost 6 bases, leaving 6 bases of the junction unmatched. Germline lookup yields CDR1 MDHEN and CDR2 SYDVKM. CDR3 in amino acids: CASSPVGQGNQPQHF. DNA for the CDR3: TGTGCCAGCAGCCCCGTGGGACAGGGCAATCAGCCCCAGCATTTT.